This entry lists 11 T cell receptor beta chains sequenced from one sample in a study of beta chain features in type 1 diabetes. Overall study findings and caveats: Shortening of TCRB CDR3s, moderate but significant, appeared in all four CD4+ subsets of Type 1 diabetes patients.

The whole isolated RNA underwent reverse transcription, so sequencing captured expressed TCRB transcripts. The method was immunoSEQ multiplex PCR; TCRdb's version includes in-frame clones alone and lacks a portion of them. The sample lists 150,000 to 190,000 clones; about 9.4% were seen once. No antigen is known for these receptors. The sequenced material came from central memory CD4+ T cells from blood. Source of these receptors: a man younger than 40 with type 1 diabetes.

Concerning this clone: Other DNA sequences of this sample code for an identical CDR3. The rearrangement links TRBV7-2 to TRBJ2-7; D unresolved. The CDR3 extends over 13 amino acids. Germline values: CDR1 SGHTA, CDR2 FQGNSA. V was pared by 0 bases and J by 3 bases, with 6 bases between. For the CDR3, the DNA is TGTGCCAGCAGCTTAGCGGTCGGCTACGAGCAGTACTTC. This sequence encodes CASSLAVGYEQYF.

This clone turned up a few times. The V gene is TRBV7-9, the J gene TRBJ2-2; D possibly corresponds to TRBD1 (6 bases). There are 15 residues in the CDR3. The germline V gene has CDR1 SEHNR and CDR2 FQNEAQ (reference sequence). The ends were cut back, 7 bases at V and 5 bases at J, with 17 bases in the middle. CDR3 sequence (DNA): TGTGCCAGCACCCTGGCAGGGGTCAATACCGGGGAGCTGTTTTTT. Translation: CASTLAGVNTGELFF.

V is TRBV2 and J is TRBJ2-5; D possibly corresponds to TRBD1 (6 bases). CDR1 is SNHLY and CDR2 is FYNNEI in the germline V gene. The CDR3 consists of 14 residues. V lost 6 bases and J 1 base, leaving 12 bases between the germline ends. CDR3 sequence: CASRSGESQETQYF. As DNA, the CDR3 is TGTGCCAGCAGATCAGGGGAGAGCCAAGAGACCCAGTACTTC.

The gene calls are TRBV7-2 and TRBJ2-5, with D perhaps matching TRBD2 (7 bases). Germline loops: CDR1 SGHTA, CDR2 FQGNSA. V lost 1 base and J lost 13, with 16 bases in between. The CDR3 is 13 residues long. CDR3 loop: CASSLESWGGLYF. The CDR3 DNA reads TGTGCCAGCAGCTTAGAGTCTTGGGGGGGCCTGTACTTC.

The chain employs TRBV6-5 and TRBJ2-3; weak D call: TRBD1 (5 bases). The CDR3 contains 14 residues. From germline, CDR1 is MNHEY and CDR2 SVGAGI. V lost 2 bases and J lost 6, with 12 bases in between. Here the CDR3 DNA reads TGTGCCAGCAGTTACAAGCAGGGTCTGGATACGCAGTATTTT. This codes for CASSYKQGLDTQYF.

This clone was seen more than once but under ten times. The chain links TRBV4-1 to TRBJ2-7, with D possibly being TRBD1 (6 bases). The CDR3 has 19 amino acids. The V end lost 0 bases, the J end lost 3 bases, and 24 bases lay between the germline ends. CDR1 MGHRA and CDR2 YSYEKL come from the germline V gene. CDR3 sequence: CASSQDPTGTSTKFYEQYF. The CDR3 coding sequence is TGCGCCAGCAGCCAAGACCCTACCGGGACATCAACTAAATTCTACGAGCAGTACTTC.

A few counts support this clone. This CDR3 reads CASRGQWGLTTEAFF. Written as DNA, the CDR3 is TGTGCCAGCAGGGGACAGTGGGGGCTGACCACTGAAGCTTTCTTT. The chain combines TRBV7-2 with TRBJ1-1; the match to TRBD1 covers 7 bases. Per germline, CDR1 SGHTA and CDR2 FQGNSA. CDR3 length: 15 residues. Germline trimming cut 6 bases from V and 4 bases from J; bases unmatched to any gene: 11. Drawing the rest from reference TRBV7-2 and TRBJ1-1, the complete variable domain is GAGVSQSPSNKVTEKGKDVELRCDPISGHTALYWYRQSLGQGLEFLIYFQGNSAPDKSGLPSDRFSAERTGGSVSTLTIQRTQQEDSAVYLCASRGQWGLTTEAFFGQGTRLTVV.

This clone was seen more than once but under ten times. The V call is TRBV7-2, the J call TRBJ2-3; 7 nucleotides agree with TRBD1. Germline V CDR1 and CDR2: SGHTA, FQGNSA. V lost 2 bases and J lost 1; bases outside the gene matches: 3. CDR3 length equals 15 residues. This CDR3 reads CASSLIDRGTDTQYF. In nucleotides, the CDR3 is TGTGCCAGCAGCTTAATAGACAGGGGCACAGATACGCAGTATTTT. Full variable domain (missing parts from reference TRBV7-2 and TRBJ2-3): GAGVSQSPSNKVTEKGKDVELRCDPISGHTALYWYRQSLGQGLEFLIYFQGNSAPDKSGLPSDRFSAERTGGSVSTLTIQRTQQEDSAVYLCASSLIDRGTDTQYFGPGTRLTVL.

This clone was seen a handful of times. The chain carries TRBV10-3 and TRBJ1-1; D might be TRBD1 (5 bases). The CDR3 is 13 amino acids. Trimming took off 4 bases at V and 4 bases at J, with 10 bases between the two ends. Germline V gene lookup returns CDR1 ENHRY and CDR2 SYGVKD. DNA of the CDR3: TGTGCCATCAGTGTGGCAGGGCTCACTGAAGCTTTCTTT. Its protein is CAISVAGLTEAFF.

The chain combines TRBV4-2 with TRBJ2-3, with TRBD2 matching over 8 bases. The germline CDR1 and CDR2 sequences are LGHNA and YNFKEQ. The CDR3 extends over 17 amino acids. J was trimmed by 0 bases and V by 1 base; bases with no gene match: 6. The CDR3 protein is CASSQGVSGTSTDTQYF. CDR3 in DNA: TGTGCCAGCAGCCAAGGTGTTAGCGGGACTAGCACAGATACGCAGTATTTT.

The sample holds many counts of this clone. CDR3: CATSTPRGTEAFF. CDR3 DNA: TGTGCCACCAGCACCCCCCGAGGCACTGAAGCTTTCTTT. The chain is built from TRBV15 and TRBJ1-1; D is unclear. CDR3 size: 13 residues. V shed 4 bases and J shed 4 bases, with 10 bases lying between them. Germline CDR1 LNHNV, CDR2 YYDKDF (reference sequence).